A selection of T cell receptor beta chains follows, all from one sample in a study of T cell responses to AZD1222 COVID-19 vaccine. TCRdb's table, derived via immunoSEQ multiplex PCR, lists solely in-frame clones and lacks some. The sample has 99,000 or so clones; about 85% are singletons. The sample here was peripheral blood, taken on day 0 of AZD1222 vaccination. These receptors came from an adult in good health. CDR3s leave out the opening cysteine and the closing phenylalanine or tryptophan. A D gene is named only where the DNA matches it firmly.

d_call j_call v_call cdr3_aa
TRBD2 TRBJ2-1 TRBV6-4 ASSDSDGGGAHEQF
. TRBJ1-3 TRBV19 ASSPRQVRSGNTIY
. TRBJ1-1 TRBV6-2/TRBV6-3 ASSMRTEAF
. TRBJ2-7 TRBV5-1 ASSPGRGRGSYEQY
TRBD1 TRBJ1-1 TRBV18 ASSLGTEPKYTEAF
TRBD1 TRBJ1-6 TRBV27 ASSSGQANSPLH
TRBD1 TRBJ1-1 TRBV4-2 ASSQLLGQGEYTEAF
. TRBJ1-2 TRBV7-8 ASSLFQMGADGYT
TRBD1 TRBJ1-1 TRBV14 ASSPGGNTEAF
. TRBJ2-3 TRBV3-1/TRBV3-2 ASSQGPPVTDSTDTQY
. TRBJ1-2 TRBV12-3/TRBV12-4 ASSRTLYGYT
TRBD1 TRBJ1-6 TRBV6-6 ASSRSGTGNSPLH
. TRBJ1-1 TRBV28 ASFGVNTEAF
TRBD2 TRBJ2-3 TRBV2 ASSPTSGDTDTQY
. TRBJ1-2 TRBV19 ASSSFMGSNYGYT
. TRBJ2-7 TRBV11-2 ASSLDTGTYEQY